Below, one T cell receptor (beta chain) is given with its context. The antigen remains unidentified. This table comes from immunoSEQ multiplex PCR, and its TCRdb copy is limited to in-frame clones, with some not included. The table records 150,000 to 200,000 clones, about 91% of them present only once. The entry originates in a study of T cell responses to AZD1222 COVID-19 vaccine. Study results and caveats: Seropositive at baseline were only six AZD1222 recipients.

Trimming removed 5 bases from V and 1 base from J; junction bases left unmatched: 5. The CDR3 consists of 17 residues. Germline CDR1 and CDR2: MNHEY and SMNVEV (reference sequence). This material consisted of peripheral blood, taken 28 days after the second AZD1222 dose. The receptor was derived from an adult who received the AZD1222 COVID-19 vaccine. The genes are TRBV27 and TRBJ2-6; 10 bases are shared with TRBD1. CDR3 bases: TGTGCCAGCAGTCGGGGGACAGGGGTTTCTGGGGCCAACGTCCTGACTTTC. It translates to CASSRGTGVSGANVLTF.